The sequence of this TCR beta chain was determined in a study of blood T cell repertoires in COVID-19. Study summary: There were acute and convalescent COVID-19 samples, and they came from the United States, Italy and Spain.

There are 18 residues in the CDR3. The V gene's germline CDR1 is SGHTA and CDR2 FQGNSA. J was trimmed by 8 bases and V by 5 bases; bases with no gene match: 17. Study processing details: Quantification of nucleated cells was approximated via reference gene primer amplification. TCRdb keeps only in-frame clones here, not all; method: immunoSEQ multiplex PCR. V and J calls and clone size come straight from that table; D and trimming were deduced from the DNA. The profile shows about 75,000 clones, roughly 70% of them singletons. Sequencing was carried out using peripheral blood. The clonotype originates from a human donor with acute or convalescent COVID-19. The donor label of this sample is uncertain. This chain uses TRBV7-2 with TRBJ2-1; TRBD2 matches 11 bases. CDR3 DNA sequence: TGTGCCAGCAGCGGCCCCGGGAGGATTAGCGGGAGGGCCGATGAGCAGTTCTTC. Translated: CASSGPGRISGRADEQFF. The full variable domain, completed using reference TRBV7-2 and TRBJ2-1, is GAGVSQSPSNKVTEKGKDVELRCDPISGHTALYWYRQSLGQGLEFLIYFQGNSAPDKSGLPSDRFSAERTGGSVSTLTIQRTQQEDSAVYLCASSGPGRISGRADEQFFGPGTRLTVL.